A single sample is the source of the 22 T cell receptor beta chains below, sequenced in a study of blood T cells in healthy people across ages (dated by TCRdb to 2015 to 2017). The library came from 5' RACE. These reads were obtained on an Illumina HiSeq 2500. The second PCR ran for about 7 to 11 cycles and used a J-beta primer mix along with a sample-barcoded 5' primer. TCRdb reanalyzed the raw reads on its own, using fastp at Q25 for trimming and MiXCR for clone calling, and kept in-frame beta chains. Rows matching on CDR3 protein sequence are summarized as one entry with the most common DNA and genes. In all, the sample holds roughly 1,300,000 distinct CDR3 sequences, and around 59% of those were seen once. About 6.7% of the sample is taken by the ten largest. The material sequenced was blood. These receptors all stem from a man aged 18 to 29 in good health.

The chain combines TRBV18 with TRBJ2-1, with 7 bases identical to TRBD2. V shed 6 bases, J shed 6 bases, and the junction held 11 bases outside the gene matches. This CDR3 has 15 residues. Germline V gene data show CDR1 as KGHSH and CDR2 as LQKENI. The CDR3, as DNA: TGTGCCAGCTCCCCCGCGGCGGGAGATTTCAATGAGCAGTTCTTC. This translates into CASSPAAGDFNEQFF.

The rearrangement uses TRBV5-1 and TRBJ2-4; a weak D match, TRBD1 (5 bases). There are 15 residues in the CDR3. V lost 4 bases, J lost 0 bases, and 11 bases lay in between. In germline, CDR1 is SGHRS, CDR2 YFSETQ. DNA of the CDR3: TGCGCCAGCAGCGCCTTGACAGAAGCCAAAAACATTCAGTACTTC. Its translation is CASSALTEAKNIQYF.

This clonotype was seen just once. The rearrangement joins TRBV5-1 to TRBJ2-1; D is possibly TRBD1 (6 bases). This CDR3 spans 13 amino acids. Trimming pared 2 bases from V and 8 bases from J, leaving 11 bases between. Germline V CDR1 and CDR2: SGHRS, YFSETQ. This chain's CDR3 is CASSFLGADEQFF. The CDR3 DNA reads as TGCGCCAGCAGCTTTTTGGGGGCCGATGAGCAGTTCTTC.

The V and J genes are TRBV7-9 and TRBJ2-1; D not certain. The CDR3 has 15 residues. Germline assignment: CDR1 SEHNR and CDR2 FQNEAQ (reference sequence). With 4 bases removed from V and 4 bases from J, the gap between germline ends came to 14 bases. CDR3 nucleotides: TGTGCCAGCAGCTCGACTGGATCGGCGTACAATGAGCAGTTCTTC. It translates to CASSSTGSAYNEQFF.

V usage is TRBV5-1 and J usage is TRBJ1-4; possibly TRBD1 for D (5 bases). CDR1 and CDR2 (germline): SGHRS, YFSETQ. The CDR3 runs to 17 residues. Trimming took 4 bases from V and 0 from J, leaving 16 bases between them. CDR3 bases: TGCGCCAGCAGCCGGGGGTTGGGGAGCGCAACTAATGAAAAACTGTTTTTT. As protein: CASSRGLGSATNEKLFF.

The V gene is TRBV27, the J gene TRBJ2-7; a possible D gene is TRBD2 (5 bases). CDR3 length: 15 residues. CDR1 and CDR2 (germline): MNHEY, SMNVEV (reference sequence). V lost 3 bases and J lost 2, with 14 bases in between. The CDR3 nucleotides read TGTGCCAGCAGTTTTACGGGGTCCCCCACCTACGAGCAGTACTTC. It codes for CASSFTGSPTYEQYF.

The rearrangement joins TRBV2 to TRBJ1-6; D might be TRBD1 (6 bases). Germline V gene lookup returns CDR1 SNHLY and CDR2 FYNNEI. V lost 8 bases to trimming and J lost 6 bases, with 11 bases between them. This CDR3 has 13 residues. CDR3 sequence reads: CASGTGPNSPLHF. Written as DNA, the CDR3 is TGTGCCAGCGGTACAGGGCCTAATTCACCCCTCCACTTT. The entire variable domain, with the rest obtained from reference TRBV2 and TRBJ1-6, is as follows: EPEVTQTPSHQVTQMGQEVILRCVPISNHLYFYWYRQILGQKVEFLVSFYNNEISEKSEIFDDQFSVERPDGSNFTLKIRSTKLEDSAMYFCASGTGPNSPLHFGNGTRLTVT.

J is TRBJ2-7 and V is TRBV7-2; D may be TRBD1 (6 bases). The J call may be incorrect, as the DNA end agrees better with TRBJ2-5. The CDR3 extends over 14 amino acids. In germline, CDR1 is SGHTA, CDR2 FQGNSA. The CDR3 loop is CTSSPRGNQETQYF. As DNA, the CDR3 is TGTACCAGCAGCCCCAGGGGAAACCAAGAGACCCAGTACTTC.

V and J are TRBV20-1 and TRBJ1-1; D uncertain. V gave up 0 bases and J gave up 0 bases, with 11 bases separating them. CDR3 length: 15 residues. Germline CDR1 is DFQATT and CDR2 is SNEGSKA (reference sequence). Written as DNA, the CDR3 is TGCAGTGCTAGAGATCATGGACTGATGAACACTGAAGCTTTCTTT. It specifies CSARDHGLMNTEAFF.

This clonotype has only a few counts. The chain couples TRBV5-1 to TRBJ2-5; 13 bases fit TRBD2. This CDR3 comprises 17 residues. CDR1 is SGHRS, CDR2 YFSETQ, per germline. The trim removed 4 bases at V and 2 bases at J, leaving 8 bases unmatched. CDR3: CASSLGLAGESQETQYF. The CDR3 DNA sequence: TGCGCCAGCAGCCTCGGACTAGCGGGAGAGTCTCAAGAGACCCAGTACTTC.

The chain carries TRBV5-1 and TRBJ2-3; D gene uncertain. This CDR3 has 14 residues. The V end lost 0 bases, the J end lost 2 bases, and 7 bases lay between the germline ends. Germline lookup yields CDR1 SGHRS and CDR2 YFSETQ. The CDR3 sequence is CASSLVDPTDTQYF. The CDR3 DNA is TGCGCCAGCAGCTTGGTGGATCCCACAGATACGCAGTATTTT.

The chain has TRBV5-5 and TRBJ1-6; no firm D call. The germline V gene encodes CDR1 SGHKS and CDR2 YYEKEE (reference sequence). CDR3 length: 17 residues. Trimming took 4 bases from V and 9 from J, leaving 23 bases between them. The CDR3 nucleotides read TGTGCCAGCAGCGTCAGTAGTGTGGCAGGCGAGACTTCACCCCTCCACTTT. Its translation is CASSVSSVAGETSPLHF.

The rearrangement links TRBV25-1 to TRBJ1-4, with 7 bases matching TRBD1. Trimming cost V 4 bases and J 6 bases; bases outside gene matches: 5. The germline CDR1 and CDR2 sequences are MGHDK and SYGVNS. This CDR3 spans 14 amino acids. CDR3 region: CASSGYRGDEKLFF. The DNA for the CDR3 is TGTGCCAGCAGTGGGTACAGGGGTGATGAAAAACTGTTTTTT.

The chain recombines TRBV6-2 or TRBV6-3 with TRBJ1-6; D is unresolved. Per germline, CDR1 MNHEY and CDR2 SVGEGT. The CDR3 runs to 13 residues. V was trimmed by 7 bases and J by 3 bases, leaving 7 bases between them. In nucleotides, the CDR3 is TGTGCCAGCATACGGGACTATAATTCACCCCTCCACTTT. It is translated as CASIRDYNSPLHF.

This clonotype was seen a handful of times. The chain couples TRBV2 to TRBJ2-1; 10 bases fit TRBD1. Trimming at V came to 5 bases and at J to 7 bases, leaving 11 bases not matched to a gene. This CDR3 is 16 amino acids long. Germline V gives CDR1 SNHLY, CDR2 FYNNEI. CDR3 sequence: CASSNRSGQGLNEQFF. In DNA, the CDR3 is TGTGCCAGCAGTAACCGCTCGGGACAGGGGTTAAATGAGCAGTTCTTC. Supplemented by reference TRBV2 and TRBJ2-1, the full variable domain reads EPEVTQTPSHQVTQMGQEVILRCVPISNHLYFYWYRQILGQKVEFLVSFYNNEISEKSEIFDDQFSVERPDGSNFTLKIRSTKLEDSAMYFCASSNRSGQGLNEQFFGPGTRLTVL.

This rearrangement joins TRBV13 to TRBJ2-1, with 7 bases that match TRBD2. Losses at the gene ends were 5 bases for V and 11 bases for J; bases not matched to a gene: 12. In germline, CDR1 is PRHDT, CDR2 FYEKMQ (reference sequence). The CDR3 length is 14 residues. Here the CDR3 reads CASSPKTSKNKQFF. As DNA, the CDR3 is TGTGCCAGCAGCCCTAAGACTAGCAAGAATAAGCAGTTCTTC.

The chain links TRBV27 to TRBJ2-2; 7 bases fit TRBD2. CDR1 is MNHEY, CDR2 SMNVEV, per germline (reference sequence). The CDR3 extends over 16 amino acids. Trimming at V came to 8 bases and at J to 1 base, leaving 10 bases not matched to a gene. CDR3 bases: TGTGCCAGCCAGCCCTGGGAGGGTGAGAACACCGGGGAGCTGTTTTTT. The encoded protein is CASQPWEGENTGELFF.

The genes are TRBV10-3 and TRBJ2-1, with unresolved D. V lost 0 bases, J lost 14 bases, and 11 bases lay in between. The germline CDR1 and CDR2 sequences are ENHRY and SYGVKD. This CDR3 has 12 amino acids. CDR3 region: CAISESRNLEFF. The CDR3 nucleotides read TGTGCCATCAGTGAGTCTCGGAATTTGGAGTTCTTC.

The rearrangement joins TRBV4-1 to TRBJ2-7; possible D gene TRBD1, 5 bases. The germline CDR1 and CDR2 sequences are MGHRA and YSYEKL. V was pared by 7 bases and J by 3 bases, with 10 bases between. The CDR3 loop spans 12 amino acids. The CDR3 protein is CASTDTNYEQYF. Here the CDR3 DNA reads TGCGCCAGCACGGACACGAACTACGAGCAGTACTTC.

The chain recombines TRBV11-2 with TRBJ2-1; D remains unclear. Germline V CDR1 and CDR2: SGHAT, FQNNGV. Trimming cost V 5 bases and J 5 bases, with 19 bases left between them. This CDR3 region has 16 residues. The DNA of the CDR3 is TGTGCCAGCAGCCTAGGTAATTTCCTTGGGAACAATGAGCAGTTCTTC. It is translated as CASSLGNFLGNNEQFF.

This clonotype occurred a few times. The rearrangement uses TRBV12-3 or TRBV12-4 and TRBJ2-2; tentative D call: TRBD2 (5 bases). The V end was cut by 7 bases, the J end by 3 bases, with 6 bases between. This CDR3 is built from 12 residues. CDR3 sequence: CASTGDTGELFF. In nucleotides, the CDR3 is TGTGCCAGCACCGGGGACACCGGGGAGCTGTTTTTT.

A few counts support this clonotype. The genes are TRBV29-1 and TRBJ2-3; D is perhaps TRBD1 (6 bases). The V end was cut by 0 bases, the J end by 2 bases, with 24 bases between. There are 19 residues in the CDR3. Germline CDR1 reads SQVTM; CDR2 reads ANQGSEA. This CDR3 reads CSVEEPGVARPIYTDTQYF. The CDR3 region has the DNA TGCAGCGTTGAAGAGCCAGGGGTGGCGAGACCAATTTACACAGATACGCAGTATTTT.